This TCR beta chain was retrieved from a study of blood T cells in healthy people across ages. Using a J-beta primer mix together with a sample-barcoded 5' primer, a second PCR was run for 7 to 11 cycles. There were at least 2.5 million CDR3-containing paired-end reads obtained from each sample. TCRdb re-called the 5' RACE reads through MiXCR, storing one row per CDR3 protein. Of roughly 1,500,000 distinct CDR3 sequences listed, around 39% are singletons. Notes on the study in general: Naive T cell percentage by flow cytometry tracked strongly with beta diversity. The unsorted PBMCs prevented any conclusive comparison of naive versus antigen-experienced cells.

The J segment lost 4 bases and the V segment lost 2 bases, leaving 20 bases of the junction unmatched. The CDR3 has 20 amino acids. Per the germline V gene, CDR1 is MNHEY and CDR2 is SVGAGI. About this clonotype itself: Its antigen is unknown.

The sequence derives from a woman younger than 35 in good health. Sequenced sample: blood. This chain joins TRBV6-5 and TRBJ1-2; 9 bases fit TRBD1. The CDR3 spells CASSYTGSGQGTSWGYGYTF. DNA of the CDR3: TGTGCCAGCAGTTACACCGGCTCGGGACAGGGAACCTCGTGGGGCTATGGCTACACCTTC.